This T cell receptor (beta chain) was retrieved from a study of OX40 agonist ivuxolimab in advanced cancers. Study as a whole: The study reported partial responses in three patients: one hepatocellular carcinoma, two cutaneous melanoma.

As for this clone: The antigen remains unidentified.

Study findings and constraints: Within 6 weeks, CD4+ and CD8+ blood T cells expanded clonally at 0.1 to 3.0 mg/kg.

Samples of blood were obtained at baseline, on cycle 4 day 1, and on cycle 7 day 1. The CDR3 sequence is 12 residues long. Germline CDR1 SGHRS, CDR2 YFSETQ. Trimming pared 0 bases from V and 6 bases from J, leaving 5 bases between. TCRdb's copy holds only in-frame clones and misses some; the assay was immunoSEQ multiplex PCR. The sample includes 60,000 or so clones, about 83% of them seen just once. This sequence was found in an adult with an advanced solid tumor such as melanoma, head and neck, liver or kidney cancer. The material sequenced was CD4+ or CD8+ T cells sorted from blood, taken in a trial of the OX40 agonist ivuxolimab. The rearrangement links TRBV5-1 to TRBJ2-3; no clear D. CDR3 bases: TGCGCCAGCAGCTTGGGACGGGATACGCAGTATTTT. Protein sequence: CASSLGRDTQYF.